This T cell receptor beta chain was obtained from a study of OX40 agonist ivuxolimab in advanced cancers. Overall study: Prior anti-PD-1, anti-PD-L1 or anti-CTLA-4 therapy was allowed; 40% to 50% had some.

Trimming took off 2 bases at V and 10 bases at J, with 9 bases between the two ends. CDR3 length: 12 amino acids. Per the germline V gene, CDR1 is MDHEN and CDR2 is SYDVKM. TCRdb's table, derived via immunoSEQ multiplex PCR, lists solely in-frame clones and lacks some. The sample has roughly 67,000 clones, 88% seen once. The source was CD4+ or CD8+ T cells sorted from blood, collected in a trial of the OX40 agonist ivuxolimab. The V and J genes are TRBV28 and TRBJ2-1; the D is unclear. This receptor was identified in an adult with an advanced solid tumor such as melanoma, head and neck, liver or kidney cancer. The CDR3 loop reads CASSLESSEQFF. CDR3 nucleotides: TGTGCCAGCAGTTTAGAGTCAAGCGAGCAGTTCTTC.